In this sample, the clone carrying this T cell receptor beta chain turned up many times. Its antigen is undetermined. As for time point: newly diagnosed GD, antithyroid drugs for less than 3 months. Generation of the TCR library employed RNA extracted from PBMCs. This record belongs to a study of regulatory T cells in long-lasting Graves disease. The V gene's germline CDR1 is ENHRY and CDR2 SYGVKD. This CDR3 is built from 14 residues. V lost 4 bases and J lost 8; bases outside the gene matches: 7. Study-wide results and caveats: Persistent disease preferred TRBV28, TRBJ1-2 and TRBJ2-5; new disease, TRBV20-1 and TRBJ2-1.

Library construction for TCR beta used iRepertoire HTBI primers and Arm-PCR of CDR3 regions. TCRdb re-called the multiplex PCR reads with MiXCR, one entry per CDR3 protein. The table shows around 420,000 distinct CDR3 sequences, with about 15% occurring only once. This same sample was also part of a study on T cells in Graves' hyperthyroidism and ophthalmopathy. As reported in that work: Uncontrolled infection, other autoimmune disease, pregnancy or lactation disqualified patients from enrolment.

This receptor was obtained from a woman aged 40 to 50 with Graves disease. The chain has TRBV10-3 and TRBJ2-1; 8 bases agree with TRBD1. The material was peripheral blood mononuclear cells (PBMCs), obtained at new diagnosis, from a patient treated with antithyroid drugs. The CDR3 spells CAISVQGGSDEQFF. As DNA, the CDR3 is TGTGCCATCAGTGTACAGGGGGGCTCGGATGAGCAGTTCTTC.